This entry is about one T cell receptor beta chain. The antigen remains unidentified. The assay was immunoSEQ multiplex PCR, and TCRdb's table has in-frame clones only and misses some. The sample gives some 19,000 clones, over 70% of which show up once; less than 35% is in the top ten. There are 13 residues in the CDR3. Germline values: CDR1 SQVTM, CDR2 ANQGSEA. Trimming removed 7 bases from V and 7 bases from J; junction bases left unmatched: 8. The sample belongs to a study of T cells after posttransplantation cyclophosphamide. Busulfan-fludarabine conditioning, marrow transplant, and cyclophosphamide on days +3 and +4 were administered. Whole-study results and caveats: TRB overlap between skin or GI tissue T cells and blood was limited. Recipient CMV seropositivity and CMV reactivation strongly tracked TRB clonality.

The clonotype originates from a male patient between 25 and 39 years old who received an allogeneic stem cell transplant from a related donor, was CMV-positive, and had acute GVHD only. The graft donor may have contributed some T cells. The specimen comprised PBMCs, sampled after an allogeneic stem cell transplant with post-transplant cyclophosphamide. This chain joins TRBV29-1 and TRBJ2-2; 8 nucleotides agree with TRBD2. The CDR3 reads CSARGGPGGELFF. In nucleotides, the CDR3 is TGCAGCGCCCGCGGGGGGCCGGGCGGGGAGCTGTTTTTT.